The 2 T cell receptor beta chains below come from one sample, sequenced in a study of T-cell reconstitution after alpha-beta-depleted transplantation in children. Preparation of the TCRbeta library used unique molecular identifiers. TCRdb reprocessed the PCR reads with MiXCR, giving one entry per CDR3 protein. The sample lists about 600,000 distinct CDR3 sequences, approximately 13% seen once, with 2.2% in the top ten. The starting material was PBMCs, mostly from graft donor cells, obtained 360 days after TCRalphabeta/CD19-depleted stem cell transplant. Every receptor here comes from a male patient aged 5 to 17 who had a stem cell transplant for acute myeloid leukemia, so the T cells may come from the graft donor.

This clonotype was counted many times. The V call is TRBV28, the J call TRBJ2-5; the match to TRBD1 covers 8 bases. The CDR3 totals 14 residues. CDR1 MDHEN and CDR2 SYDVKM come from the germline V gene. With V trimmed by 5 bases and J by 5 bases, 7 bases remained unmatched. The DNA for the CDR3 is TGTGCCAGCAGTCCGGACAGGGACATGGAGACCCAGTACTTC. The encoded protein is CASSPDRDMETQYF.

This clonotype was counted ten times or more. The CDR3 region is CASSSRQGGTEAFF. In DNA form, the CDR3 reads TGTGCCAGCAGTTCAAGACAGGGCGGCACTGAAGCTTTCTTT. The V gene is TRBV6-5, the J gene TRBJ1-1, with TRBD1 matching over 7 bases. The length of the CDR3 is 14 residues. Trimming took 4 bases from V and 4 from J; bases not matched to a gene: 6. The germline V gene encodes CDR1 MNHEY and CDR2 SVGAGI.